The 22 T cell receptor beta chains reported below all come from one sample, sequenced in a study of CD8+CD57+ T cells in acquired aplastic anemia (dated by TCRdb to between 2018 and 2020). Sequencing was carried out with an Illumina HiSeq 2000. Profiling of TCR beta VDJ combinations and CDR3 sequences used genomic DNA as the template. TCRdb's own reprocessing of the public reads used fastp at Q25 and MiXCR and kept productive beta chains. Every CDR3 protein is listed once, alongside the most common genes and DNA of its rows. Present in this sample are about 290,000 distinct CDR3 sequences, 50% to 65% of which were seen just once. 1% to 1.5% of the sample is taken by the ten largest. Expansion of CD8+CD57+ cells had been shown by flow cytometry in the patients chosen for sequencing. Sample: sorted CD4+, CD8+, or CD8+CD57+ T cells (not recorded which) from PBMCs. These receptors all come from a human donor with aplastic anemia.

The chain has TRBV20-1 and TRBJ2-3, with D unclear. The ends were cut back, 4 bases at V and 0 bases at J, with 11 bases in the middle. The germline gives CDR1 DFQATT, CDR2 SNEGSKA (reference sequence). The CDR3 contains 14 residues. This CDR3 reads CSANYADSTDTQYF. CDR3 DNA sequence: TGCAGTGCTAATTACGCGGATAGCACAGATACGCAGTATTTT.

This clonotype has a count of ten or more. This chain joins TRBV12-3 or TRBV12-4 and TRBJ1-5, with TRBD1 matching 8 bases. This CDR3 has 13 residues. J was trimmed by 7 bases and V by 7 bases; bases with no gene match: 6. This CDR3 is CASTGQGQQPQHF. CDR3 nucleotides: TGTGCCAGCACCGGACAGGGTCAGCAGCCCCAGCATTTT.

This clonotype has ten or more counts. The chain couples TRBV27 to TRBJ1-2; D is possibly TRBD1 (6 bases). Trimming left V 6 bases short and J 6 bases short, with 14 bases between. This CDR3 contains 13 residues. Germline V CDR1 and CDR2: MNHEY, SMNVEV (reference sequence). DNA of the CDR3: TGTGCCAGCAGAAGCAGGGGTGGCCATGGCTACACCTTC. This sequence encodes CASRSRGGHGYTF.

V usage is TRBV25-1 and J usage is TRBJ2-7, with D tentatively TRBD1 (6 bases). Looked up from germline, CDR1 is MGHDK and CDR2 is SYGVNS. V was trimmed by 3 bases and J by 5 bases, leaving 14 bases between them. This CDR3 spans 14 amino acids. This chain's CDR3 is CASSDSTRGNEQYF. CDR3 sequence (DNA): TGTGCCAGCAGTGACTCCACCAGGGGAAACGAGCAGTACTTC.

This clonotype was recorded many times. The rearrangement uses TRBV14 and TRBJ2-2; 8 bases agree with TRBD1. Germline CDR1 is SGHDN and CDR2 is FVKESK. Trimming took 0 bases from V and 4 from J; bases not matched to a gene: 7. CDR3 length: 17 amino acids. CDR3 amino acids: CASSQDHPGGITGELFF. The CDR3 coding sequence is TGTGCCAGCAGCCAAGATCACCCAGGGGGCATCACCGGGGAGCTGTTTTTT.

J is TRBJ2-1 and V is TRBV4-1; D not resolved. The CDR3 has 15 amino acids. V shed 3 bases and J shed 8 bases, with 17 bases lying between them. The germline CDR1 and CDR2 sequences are MGHRA and YSYEKL. CDR3 in amino acids: CASSQRRPSWDEQFF. CDR3 DNA: TGCGCCAGCAGCCAGCGCAGGCCTAGTTGGGATGAGCAGTTCTTC.

The chain recombines TRBV9 with TRBJ2-5; TRBD1 aligns across 9 bases. The CDR3 extends over 15 amino acids. V trimming: 0 bases; J trimming: 3 bases; junction bases outside the gene matches: 3. Germline CDR1 SGDLS, CDR2 YYNGEE. For the CDR3, the DNA is TGTGCCAGCAGCGTAGGGGACAGGGATGAAGAGACCCAGTACTTC. Its protein product is CASSVGDRDEETQYF.

The rearrangement links TRBV20-1 to TRBJ1-5, with D unresolved. The CDR3 has 13 amino acids. Between the trimmed V and J ends, which lost 2 bases and 9 bases, there was a span of 14 bases. CDR1 is DFQATT and CDR2 is SNEGSKA in the germline V gene (reference sequence). CDR3 sequence reads: CSARPGSRRPQHF. DNA for the CDR3: TGCAGTGCTAGACCGGGATCCCGTCGGCCCCAGCATTTT.

The rearrangement links TRBV2 to TRBJ2-7, with 9 nucleotides matching TRBD1. CDR1 is SNHLY, CDR2 FYNNEI, per germline. This CDR3 has 14 amino acids. The V and J ends lost 7 bases and 3 bases, in that order; junction bases with no gene match: 7. This CDR3 is CASTSGTGSYEQYF. Written as DNA, the CDR3 is TGTGCCAGCACTTCCGGGACAGGGAGCTACGAGCAGTACTTC.

The rearrangement uses TRBV2 and TRBJ2-2, with 10 nucleotides matching TRBD1. This CDR3 has 16 amino acids. CDR1 and CDR2 from the germline V gene are SNHLY and FYNNEI. Trimming cost V 7 bases and J 5 bases; bases outside gene matches: 10. DNA for the CDR3: TGTGCCAGCATCCCGACAGGGGGCGAGAGGACCGGGGAGCTGTTTTTT. Translating it yields CASIPTGGERTGELFF.

This clonotype was seen more than once but under ten times. The chain is built from TRBV2 and TRBJ2-1; D unclear. The CDR3 extends over 14 amino acids. Trimming shortened V by 2 bases and J by 7 bases, and 12 bases separated the two germline ends. Looked up from germline, CDR1 is SNHLY and CDR2 is FYNNEI. The CDR3: CASSESWTANEQFF. CDR3 DNA sequence: TGTGCCAGCAGTGAATCGTGGACCGCGAATGAGCAGTTCTTC.

The chain uses TRBV6-1 and TRBJ1-6; weak D call: TRBD1 (6 bases). Trimming pared 0 bases from V and 9 bases from J, leaving 12 bases between. This CDR3 has 15 amino acids. Germline V lookup: CDR1 MNHNS, CDR2 SASEGT. The CDR3 nucleotides read TGTGCCAGCAGTGAAGCGCGGCAGGGGCTTTCACCCCTCCACTTT. It yields the protein CASSEARQGLSPLHF.

On this clonotype: Germline is not matched at one junction end, which may reflect a read error. The chain uses TRBV5-1 and TRBJ1-2; maybe TRBD1 (5 bases). This CDR3 has 11 residues. CDR1 SGHRS and CDR2 YFSETQ come from the germline V gene. CDR3 DNA: TGCGCCAGCAGCTTGGGGACAACTGAAGCTTTC. Translating gives CASSLGTTEAF.

This clonotype was picked up many times. This clone may be a read error of a much larger clone one base away. The rearrangement links TRBV7-2 to TRBJ2-3; tentatively, D is TRBD1 (5 bases). Germline lookup yields CDR1 SGHTA and CDR2 FQGNSA. The CDR3 covers 13 residues. The CDR3 region has the DNA TGTGCCAGCAGCCAAGGGGCCACAGGTACGCAGTATTTT. This sequence encodes CASSQGATGTQYF.

Here the CDR3 reads CSAVSSYEQFF. The CDR3 DNA follows: TGCAGCGCTGTTAGCAGTTATGAGCAGTTCTTC. The genes are TRBV29-1 and TRBJ2-1; D is ambiguous. The CDR3 consists of 11 residues. V was pared by 7 bases and J by 8 bases, with 12 bases between. Per germline, CDR1 SQVTM and CDR2 ANQGSEA.

At least ten counts were recorded for this clonotype. The genes are TRBV5-1 and TRBJ1-2; D is perhaps TRBD1 (5 bases). The V end was cut by 0 bases, the J end by 3 bases, with 9 bases between. Germline V gene lookup returns CDR1 SGHRS and CDR2 YFSETQ. This CDR3 region has 14 residues. The CDR3 DNA reads TGCGCCAGCAGCTTGGGTGACAGCCACTATGGCTACACCTTC. Protein sequence: CASSLGDSHYGYTF.

This clonotype was counted once. The CDR3 here is CASSTEQGMGSYNSPLHF. In nucleotides, the CDR3 is TGTGCCAGTAGTACCGAACAGGGGATGGGCTCCTATAATTCACCCCTCCACTTT. This chain joins TRBV19 and TRBJ1-6; 7 bases line up with TRBD1. This CDR3 comprises 18 residues. V shed 4 bases and J 0 bases; nucleotides not matched to a gene: 9. Germline CDR1 LNHDA, CDR2 SQIVND (reference sequence). Drawing the rest from reference TRBV19 and TRBJ1-6, the complete variable domain is DGGITQSPKYLFRKEGQNVTLSCEQNLNHDAMYWYRQDPGQGLRLIYYSQIVNDFQKGDIAEGYSVSREKKESFPLTVTSAQKNPTAFYLCASSTEQGMGSYNSPLHFGNGTRLTVT.

The J gene is TRBJ2-7, the V gene TRBV7-9, with 11 nucleotides matching TRBD2. The CDR3 covers 16 residues. Germline V gene sequence: CDR1 SEHNR, CDR2 FQNEAQ (reference sequence). V shed 4 bases, J shed 2 bases, and the junction held 7 bases outside the gene matches. In DNA, the CDR3 is TGTGCCAGCAGCTCCCTAGCGGGACTAGCGGCCTACGAGCAGTACTTC. Translated, it gives CASSSLAGLAAYEQYF.

This clonotype has a handful of counts. The chain joins TRBV18 to TRBJ2-1; D remains unclear. CDR1 and CDR2 (germline): KGHSH, LQKENI. V shed 3 bases and J shed 5 bases, with 11 bases lying between them. CDR3 length equals 14 residues. CDR3 amino acids: CASSPLRNDNEQFF. The CDR3 nucleotides read TGTGCCAGCTCACCTCTGAGGAATGACAATGAGCAGTTCTTC.

The rearrangement joins TRBV19 to TRBJ2-5; 7 bases agree with TRBD2. Germline V lookup: CDR1 LNHDA, CDR2 SQIVND (reference sequence). The CDR3 is 17 amino acids. V dropped 3 bases and J dropped 5; count of bases not matched to a gene: 15. The CDR3 is CASSIFAGGKGMETQYF. In DNA form, the CDR3 reads TGTGCCAGTAGTATTTTTGCCGGGGGGAAAGGGATGGAGACCCAGTACTTC.

Only a few counts were recorded for this clonotype. The chain employs TRBV24-1 and TRBJ2-5; 12 nucleotides match TRBD2. Per the germline V gene, CDR1 is KGHDR and CDR2 is SFDVKD. Trimming at V came to 4 bases and at J to 4 bases, leaving 6 bases not matched to a gene. This CDR3 contains 16 residues. CDR3 in amino acids: CATSETGLAGRETQYF. CDR3 sequence (DNA): TGTGCCACCAGTGAGACGGGACTAGCGGGCCGAGAGACCCAGTACTTC.

The chain carries TRBV9 and TRBJ2-7, with 10 bases lining up with TRBD1. The CDR3 has 13 amino acids. Germline CDR1 reads SGDLS; CDR2 reads YYNGEE. Trimming cost V 7 bases and J 5 bases; bases outside gene matches: 6. The CDR3 nucleotides are TGTGCCAGCCGCTTGGGACAGGGGAACGAGCAGTACTTC. This codes for CASRLGQGNEQYF.